This TCR beta chain was recovered during a study of cytomegalovirus exposure and HLA in healthy donors. 13 Jbeta primers and 60 Vbeta primers were used for the PCR. The table came from immunoSEQ multiplex PCR; TCRdb's copy has only in-frame clones and leaves some out. Among roughly 140,000 clones listed, about 80% were seen once. J gave up 6 bases and V 2 bases, and 6 bases lay outside the gene matches. The CDR3 contains 15 residues. Germline CDR1 reads SGHNT; CDR2 reads YENEEA. This clonotype originated in a man aged 25-45 years in good health and CMV-seropositive. This sequence joins TRBV11-3 and TRBJ2-1, with 8 bases identical to TRBD2. Input material: PBMCs. Here the CDR3 DNA reads TGTGCCAGCAGCTTAACCGGGACTAGGGGCAATGAGCAGTTCTTC. Translated: CASSLTGTRGNEQFF.